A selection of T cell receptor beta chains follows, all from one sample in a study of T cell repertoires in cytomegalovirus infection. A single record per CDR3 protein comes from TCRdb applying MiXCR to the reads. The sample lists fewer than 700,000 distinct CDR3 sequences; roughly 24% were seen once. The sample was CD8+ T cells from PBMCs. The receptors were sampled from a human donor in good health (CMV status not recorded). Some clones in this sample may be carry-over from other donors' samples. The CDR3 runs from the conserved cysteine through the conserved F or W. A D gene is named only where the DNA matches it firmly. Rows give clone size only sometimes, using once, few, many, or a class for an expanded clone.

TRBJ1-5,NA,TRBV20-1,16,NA,CSAKSEVESEAQPQHF,TGCAGTGCCAAATCCGAGGTGGAGAGTGAGGCTCAGCCCCAGCATTTT
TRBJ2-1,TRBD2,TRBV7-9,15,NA,CASSSIAGGGDEQFF,TGTGCCAGCAGCTCTATAGCGGGGGGTGGGGATGAGCAGTTCTTC
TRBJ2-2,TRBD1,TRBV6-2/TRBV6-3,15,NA,CASSYSQTGTGELFF,TGTGCCAGCAGTTACTCGCAGACAGGGACCGGGGAGCTGTTTTTT
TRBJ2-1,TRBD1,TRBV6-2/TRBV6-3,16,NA,CASSSQDRGPYNEQFF,TGTGCCAGCAGTTCCCAAGACAGGGGTCCTTACAATGAGCAGTTCTTC
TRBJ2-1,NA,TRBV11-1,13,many,CASSLNRPNEQFF,TGTGCCAGCAGCTTAAACAGACCTAATGAGCAGTTCTTC
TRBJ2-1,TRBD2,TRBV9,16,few,CASSPYERGGYNEQFF,TGTGCCAGCAGCCCGTATGAGCGGGGGGGGTACAATGAGCAGTTCTTC
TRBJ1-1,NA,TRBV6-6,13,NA,CARVAGRRTEAFF,TGTGCCAGAGTAGCAGGGAGGAGGACTGAAGCTTTCTTT
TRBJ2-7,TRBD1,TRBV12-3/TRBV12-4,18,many,CASSYLTGTVERVYEQYF,TGTGCCAGCAGTTATCTTACTGGGACAGTCGAACGTGTCTACGAGCAGTACTTC
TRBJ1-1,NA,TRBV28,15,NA,CASSFGGGADTEAFF,TGTGCCAGCAGTTTTGGTGGAGGGGCGGACACTGAAGCTTTCTTT
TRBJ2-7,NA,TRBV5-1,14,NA,CASSLEGETYEQYF,TGCGCCAGCAGCTTGGAGGGGGAGACCTACGAGCAGTACTTC
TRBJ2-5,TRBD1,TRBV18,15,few,CASSPADRAQETQYF,TGTGCCAGCTCACCGGCGGACAGGGCTCAAGAGACCCAGTACTTC
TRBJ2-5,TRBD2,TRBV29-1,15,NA,CSVETGRAQKETQYF,TGCAGCGTCGAAACGGGGAGGGCACAGAAAGAGACCCAGTACTTC
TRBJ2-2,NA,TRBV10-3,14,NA,CAISESVYTGELFF,TGTGCCATCAGTGAGTCCGTCTACACCGGGGAGCTGTTTTTT